Included here is one T cell receptor beta chain sequence, with context. Its antigen is unknown. The ends were cut back, 6 bases at V and 1 base at J, with 10 bases in the middle. There are 14 residues in the CDR3. Some clones are missing from TCRdb's copy, which holds only in-frame ones; the method was immunoSEQ multiplex PCR. The data hold approximately 150,000 clones, with 75% to 95% observed a single time. These data are taken from a study of cytomegalovirus exposure and HLA in healthy donors. Study-level points and caveats: A few chains linked to CMV were shown in vitro to be specific for CMV antigens. Altogether, some 170 TCR beta chains were recorded as cytomegalovirus-associated.

This clonotype was obtained from a woman aged 18-35 years in good health and CMV-seropositive. Sequences were obtained from PBMCs. The chain recombines TRBV23-1 with TRBJ1-3, with a possible D match to TRBD1 (6 bases). TRBV23-1 is annotated as an ORF whose role is uncertain. As DNA, the CDR3 is TGCGCCAGCAGAACTACAGGGTCTGGAAACACCATATATTTT. Protein sequence: CASRTTGSGNTIYF.